This TCR beta chain emerged from a study of blood T cell dynamics during melanoma immunotherapy. The method was immunoSEQ multiplex PCR; TCRdb's version includes in-frame clones alone and lacks a portion of them. The sample records 15,000 to 20,000 clones, over 90% being singletons. Per germline, CDR1 SGHAT and CDR2 FQNNGV. The CDR3 is 14 amino acids. V lost 0 bases and J 7 bases, leaving 10 bases between the germline ends. Time point denoted: week 3, after first cycle of checkpoint inhibitor. Samples come from before therapy and from week 3 after the first blockade cycle. The specimen was effector memory CD8+ T cells from blood, collected from a patient treated with checkpoint blockade. The V call is TRBV11-2, the J call TRBJ2-1; TRBD1 or TRBD2 may be the D gene (5 bases each). The source of this sequence is a human donor with melanoma. CDR3 sequence reads: CASSLEPWGNEQFF. The CDR3 region has the DNA TGTGCCAGCAGCTTAGAACCCTGGGGGAATGAGCAGTTCTTC.